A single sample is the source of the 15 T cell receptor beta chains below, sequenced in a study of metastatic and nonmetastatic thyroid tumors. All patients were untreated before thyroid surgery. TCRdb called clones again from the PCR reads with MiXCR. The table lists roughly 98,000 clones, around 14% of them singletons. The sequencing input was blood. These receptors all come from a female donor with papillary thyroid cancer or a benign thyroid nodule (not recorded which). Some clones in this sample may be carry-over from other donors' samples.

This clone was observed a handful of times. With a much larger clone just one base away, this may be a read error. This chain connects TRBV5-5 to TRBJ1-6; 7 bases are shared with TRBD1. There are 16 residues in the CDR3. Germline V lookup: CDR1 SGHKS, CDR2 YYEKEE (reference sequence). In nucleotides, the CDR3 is TGTGCCAGCAGCTTCTATCCCAGGGGGTTGAATTCATCCCTCCACTTT. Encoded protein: CASSFYPRGLNSSLHF.

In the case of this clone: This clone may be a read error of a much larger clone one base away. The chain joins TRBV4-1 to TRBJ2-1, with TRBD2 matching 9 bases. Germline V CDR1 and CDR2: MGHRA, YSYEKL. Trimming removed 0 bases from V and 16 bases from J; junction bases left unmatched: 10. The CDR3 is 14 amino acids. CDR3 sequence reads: CASSQESAGGRYFF. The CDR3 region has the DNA TGCGCCAGCAGCCAAGAATCCGCGGGGGGGCGGTATTTCTTC.

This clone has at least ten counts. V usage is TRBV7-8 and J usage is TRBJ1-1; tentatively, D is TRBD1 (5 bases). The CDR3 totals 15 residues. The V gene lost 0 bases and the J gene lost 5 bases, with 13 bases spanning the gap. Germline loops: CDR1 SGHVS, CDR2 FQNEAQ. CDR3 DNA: TGTGCCAGCAGCTTAGCGCCAGGGAGGGAAACTGAAGCTTTCTTT. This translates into CASSLAPGRETEAFF.

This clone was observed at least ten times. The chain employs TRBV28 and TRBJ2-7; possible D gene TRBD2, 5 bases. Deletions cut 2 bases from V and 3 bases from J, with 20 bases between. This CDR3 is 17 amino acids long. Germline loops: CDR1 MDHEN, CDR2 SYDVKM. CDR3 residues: CASSLLRTQTKDYEQYF. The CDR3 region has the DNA TGTGCCAGCAGTTTACTCCGGACTCAAACTAAAGACTACGAGCAGTACTTC.

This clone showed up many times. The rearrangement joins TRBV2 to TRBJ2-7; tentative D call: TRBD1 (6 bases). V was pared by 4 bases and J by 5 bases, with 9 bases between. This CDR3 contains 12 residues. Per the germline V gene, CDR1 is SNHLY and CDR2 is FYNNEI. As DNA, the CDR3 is TGTGCCAGCAGTGGGGCAGGGGACGAGCAGTACTTC. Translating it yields CASSGAGDEQYF.

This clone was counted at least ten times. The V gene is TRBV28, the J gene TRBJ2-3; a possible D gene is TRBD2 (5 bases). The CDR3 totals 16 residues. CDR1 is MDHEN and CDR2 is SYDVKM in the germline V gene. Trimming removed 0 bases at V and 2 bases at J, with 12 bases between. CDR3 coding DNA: TGTGCCAGCAGTTTATGGGGGAGACATTACACAGATACGCAGTATTTT. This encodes CASSLWGRHYTDTQYF.

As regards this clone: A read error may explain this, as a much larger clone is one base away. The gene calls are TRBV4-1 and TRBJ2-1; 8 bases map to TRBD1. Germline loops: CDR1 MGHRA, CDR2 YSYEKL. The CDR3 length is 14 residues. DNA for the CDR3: TGCGCCAGCGAACATGGACAGGGCAGGAATGAGCATTTCTTC. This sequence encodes CASEHGQGRNEHFF.

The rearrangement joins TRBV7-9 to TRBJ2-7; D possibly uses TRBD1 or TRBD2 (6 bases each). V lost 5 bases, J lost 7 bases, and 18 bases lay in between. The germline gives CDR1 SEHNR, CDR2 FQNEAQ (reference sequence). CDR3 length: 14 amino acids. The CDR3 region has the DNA TGTGCCAGCAGCACAAGGGGGGATATTAGTGAGCAGTACTTC. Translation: CASSTRGDISEQYF.

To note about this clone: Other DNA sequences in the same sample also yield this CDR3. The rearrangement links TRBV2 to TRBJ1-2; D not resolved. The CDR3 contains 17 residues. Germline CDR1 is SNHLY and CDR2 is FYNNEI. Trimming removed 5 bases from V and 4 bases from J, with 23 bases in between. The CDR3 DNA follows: TGTGCCAGCAGTCCCCGCGGAGGTGGCACCGTCGCCTATGGCTACACCTTC. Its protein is CASSPRGGGTVAYGYTF.

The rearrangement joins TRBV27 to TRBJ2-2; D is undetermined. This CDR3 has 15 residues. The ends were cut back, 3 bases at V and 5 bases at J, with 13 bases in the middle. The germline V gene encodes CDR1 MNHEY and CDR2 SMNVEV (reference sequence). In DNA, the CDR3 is TGTGCCAGCAGTTTTAGCCGGCATCTAACCGGGGAGCTGTTTTTT. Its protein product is CASSFSRHLTGELFF.

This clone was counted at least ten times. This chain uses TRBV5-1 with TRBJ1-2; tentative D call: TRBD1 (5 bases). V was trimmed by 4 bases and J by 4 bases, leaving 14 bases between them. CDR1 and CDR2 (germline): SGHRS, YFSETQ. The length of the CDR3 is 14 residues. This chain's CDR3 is CASSLTVGLYGYTF. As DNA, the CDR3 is TGCGCCAGCAGCCTGACAGTGGGCCTCTATGGCTACACCTTC.

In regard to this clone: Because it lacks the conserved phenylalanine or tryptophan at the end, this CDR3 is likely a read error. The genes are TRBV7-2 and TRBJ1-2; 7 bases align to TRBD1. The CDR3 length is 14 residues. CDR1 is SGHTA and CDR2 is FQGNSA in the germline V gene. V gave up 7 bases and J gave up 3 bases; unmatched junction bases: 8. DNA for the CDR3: TGTGCCAGCATCTCTTGGACAGGTGACTATGGCTACACCCTC. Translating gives CASISWTGDYGYTL.

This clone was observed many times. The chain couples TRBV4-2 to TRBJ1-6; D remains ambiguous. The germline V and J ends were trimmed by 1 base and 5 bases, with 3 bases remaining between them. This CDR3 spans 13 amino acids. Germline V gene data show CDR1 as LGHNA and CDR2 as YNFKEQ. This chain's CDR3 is CASSQGNNSPLHF. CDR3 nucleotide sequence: TGTGCCAGCAGCCAAGGGAATAATTCACCCCTCCACTTT.

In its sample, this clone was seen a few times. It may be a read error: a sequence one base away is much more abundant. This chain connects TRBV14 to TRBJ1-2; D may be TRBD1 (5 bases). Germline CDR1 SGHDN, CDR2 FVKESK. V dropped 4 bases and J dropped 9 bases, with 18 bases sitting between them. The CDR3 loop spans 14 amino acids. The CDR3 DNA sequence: TGTGCCAGCAGCCCGGCCAGGGCCTATCATTGCTACACCTTC. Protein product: CASSPARAYHCYTF.

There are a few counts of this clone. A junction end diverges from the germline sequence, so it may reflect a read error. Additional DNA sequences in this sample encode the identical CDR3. CDR3 sequence: CASSLGYRGDTEAFF. The CDR3 nucleotides are TGTGCCAGCAGCTTAGGCTACCGGGGTGACACCGAAGCTTTCTTT. This chain connects TRBV7-8 to TRBJ1-1; D remains ambiguous. Germline CDR1 and CDR2: SGHVS and FQNEAQ. This CDR3 spans 15 amino acids. The whole variable domain, remainder taken from reference TRBV7-8 and TRBJ1-1, is GAGVSQSPRYKVAKRGQDVALRCDPISGHVSLFWYQQALGQGPEFLTYFQNEAQLDKSGLPSDRFFAERPEGSVSTLKIQRTQQEDSAVYLCASSLGYRGDTEAFFGQGTRLTVV.